This is a list of T cell receptor beta chains from one sample in a study of identifying expanded T cells in peripheral blood. Using immunoSEQ multiplex PCR, the repertoire was profiled, and TCRdb retains in-frame clones only, with some absent. Seen here are about 78,000 clones, approximately 85% observed once, and the top ten hold more than 15%. The sequenced sample consisted of blood. These receptors came from a person aged 18 to 75 in good health. Both conserved end residues are part of each CDR3. The order of the fields is V gene, D gene, J gene, clone size, CDR3 DNA, CDR3 protein. A D gene is named only where the DNA matches it firmly. Size is stated for part of the rows, as once, few or many counts, or as a class when the clone is expanded.

V: TRBV6-5
D: TRBD2
J: TRBJ2-5
size: NA
DNA: TGTGCCAGCAGCCCCCTCGGCGGGAGCTTGGAGACCCAGTACTTC
CDR3: CASSPLGGSLETQYF

V: TRBV7-2
D: TRBD2
J: TRBJ2-7
size: NA
DNA: TGTGCCAGCAGCTTAGAGCGCGGGGGTCCCTACGAGCAGTACTTC
CDR3: CASSLERGGPYEQYF

V: TRBV7-2
D: TRBD2
J: TRBJ2-5
size: NA
DNA: TGTGCCAGCAGCTTAAGGCGGGAGCCCGGGGAGACCCAGTACTTC
CDR3: CASSLRREPGETQYF

V: TRBV28
D: NA
J: TRBJ1-5
size: NA
DNA: TGTGCCAGCAGTCCGGTCCAAATCAATCAGCCCCAGCATTTT
CDR3: CASSPVQINQPQHF

V: TRBV6-5
D: NA
J: TRBJ2-1
size: NA
DNA: TGTGCCAGCCTCCCTGGGAGCTCCTACAATGAGCAGTTCTTC
CDR3: CASLPGSSYNEQFF

V: TRBV29-1
D: TRBD2
J: TRBJ2-3
size: few
DNA: TGCAGCGTTCTGGGGACTAGCGAAACAGATACGCAGTATTTT
CDR3: CSVLGTSETDTQYF

V: TRBV5-4
D: NA
J: TRBJ1-3
size: NA
DNA: TGTGCCAGCAGCTTGGCAGGCCGAAACTCTGGAAACACCATATATTTT
CDR3: CASSLAGRNSGNTIYF

V: TRBV11-2
D: NA
J: TRBJ2-7
size: NA
DNA: TGTGCCAGCAGCCTTGACAGTAACTCCTACGAGCAGTACTTC
CDR3: CASSLDSNSYEQYF

V: TRBV27
D: TRBD2
J: TRBJ2-1
size: NA
DNA: TGTGCCAGCAGCCCAGGGACTAGCGGATATTCTCCCAATGAGCAGTTCTTC
CDR3: CASSPGTSGYSPNEQFF

V: TRBV7-3
D: NA
J: TRBJ1-3
size: NA
DNA: TGTGCCAGCAGCCTTATTACATCTGGAAACACCATATATTTT
CDR3: CASSLITSGNTIYF

V: TRBV6-1
D: NA
J: TRBJ1-5
size: NA
DNA: TGTGCCAGCACACGTTATAGCAATCAGCCCCAGCATTTT
CDR3: CASTRYSNQPQHF

V: TRBV6-6
D: NA
J: TRBJ1-1
size: NA
DNA: TGTGCCAGCACTCGTACGGGACGGACGGCTGAAGCTTTCTTT
CDR3: CASTRTGRTAEAFF

V: TRBV9
D: TRBD2
J: TRBJ2-7
size: NA
DNA: TGTGCCAGCAGCGAAGCGGGAGGTGCCTCCGAGCAGTACTTC
CDR3: CASSEAGGASEQYF

V: TRBV7-2
D: TRBD2
J: TRBJ2-1
size: few
DNA: TGTGCCAGCAGCTTTTTAAGGGGCAGCGGGAGATCCTATGAGCAGTTCTTC
CDR3: CASSFLRGSGRSYEQFF

V: TRBV11-1
D: NA
J: TRBJ2-2
size: NA
DNA: TGTGCCAGCAGCTTATCTCAGACGGTGAACACCGGGGAGCTGTTTTTT
CDR3: CASSLSQTVNTGELFF

V: TRBV7-9
D: TRBD1
J: TRBJ1-4
size: NA
DNA: TGTGCCAGCAGCCGACAGGGTTGGAATGAAAAACTGTTTTTT
CDR3: CASSRQGWNEKLFF

V: TRBV30
D: NA
J: TRBJ1-5
size: NA
DNA: TGTGCCTGGAGTCTGACCGGGGATAGCAATCAGCCCCAGCATTTT
CDR3: CAWSLTGDSNQPQHF

V: TRBV10-3
D: NA
J: TRBJ2-7
size: NA
DNA: TGTGCCATCAGTGAAGTTGGAGCGGATCGTTACGAGCAGTACTTC
CDR3: CAISEVGADRYEQYF

V: TRBV6-5
D: NA
J: TRBJ1-6
size: NA
DNA: TGTGCCAGCAGTTACTCTGGGGGCCTTCGGAATTCACCCCTCCACTTT
CDR3: CASSYSGGLRNSPLHF